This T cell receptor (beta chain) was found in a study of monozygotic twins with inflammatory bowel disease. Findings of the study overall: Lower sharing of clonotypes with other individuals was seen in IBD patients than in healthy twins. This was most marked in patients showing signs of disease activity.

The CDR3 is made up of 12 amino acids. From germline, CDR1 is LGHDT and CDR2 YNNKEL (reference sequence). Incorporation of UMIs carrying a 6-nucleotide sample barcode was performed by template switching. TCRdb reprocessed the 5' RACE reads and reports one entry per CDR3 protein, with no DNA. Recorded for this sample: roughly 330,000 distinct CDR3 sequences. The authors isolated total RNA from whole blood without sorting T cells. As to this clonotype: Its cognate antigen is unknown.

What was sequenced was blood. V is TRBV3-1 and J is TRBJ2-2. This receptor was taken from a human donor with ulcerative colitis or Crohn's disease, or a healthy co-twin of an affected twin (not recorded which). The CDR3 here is CASSHGPGELFF.